This T cell receptor beta chain was documented in a study of cytomegalovirus exposure and HLA in healthy donors. PCR primers comprised 60 Vbeta and 13 Jbeta primers. Produced via immunoSEQ multiplex PCR; TCRdb's table is partial and in-frame only. The sample lists 200,000 to 250,000 clones; around 80% were seen once. This clone was seen once. CDR3 length: 14 amino acids. Germline V gene lookup returns CDR1 MGHRA and CDR2 YSYEKL. V gave up 6 bases and J gave up 9 bases; unmatched junction bases: 12. The J gene is TRBJ2-5, the V gene TRBV4-1; 8 bases map to TRBD2. The material sequenced was PBMCs. This receptor was identified in a boy aged 2-9 years in good health and CMV-seronegative. The CDR3 DNA reads as TGCGCCAGCAGTACTAGCGCGGGGGGTGGGGCCCAGTACTTC. Translating gives CASSTSAGGGAQYF.